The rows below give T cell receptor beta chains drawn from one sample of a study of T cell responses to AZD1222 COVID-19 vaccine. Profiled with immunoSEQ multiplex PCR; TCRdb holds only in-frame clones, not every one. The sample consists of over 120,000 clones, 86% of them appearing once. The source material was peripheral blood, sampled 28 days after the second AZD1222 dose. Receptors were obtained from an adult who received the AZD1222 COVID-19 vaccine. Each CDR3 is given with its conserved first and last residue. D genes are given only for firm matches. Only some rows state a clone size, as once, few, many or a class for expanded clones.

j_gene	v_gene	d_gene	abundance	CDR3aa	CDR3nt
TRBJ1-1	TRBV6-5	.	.	CASRGTHMNTEAFF	TGTGCCAGCAGAGGGACACATATGAACACTGAAGCTTTCTTT
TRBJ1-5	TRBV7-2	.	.	CASRGTNQPQHF	TGTGCCAGCAGAGGGACAAACCAGCCCCAGCATTTT
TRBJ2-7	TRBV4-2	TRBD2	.	CASTRSGGAYEQYF	TGTGCCAGCACCCGATCCGGGGGGGCCTACGAGCAGTACTTC
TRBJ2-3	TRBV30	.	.	CAWSVLGGRSDTQYF	TGTGCCTGGAGTGTACTAGGGGGACGGTCGGATACGCAGTATTTT
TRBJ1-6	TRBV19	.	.	CASSIGGGLNSPLHF	TGTGCCAGTAGTATAGGAGGGGGACTGAATTCACCCCTCCACTTT
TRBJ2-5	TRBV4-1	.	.	CASSQDQETQYF	TGCGCCAGCAGCCAAGATCAAGAGACCCAGTACTTC
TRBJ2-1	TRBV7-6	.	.	CASSSEGGGGEQFF	TGTGCCAGCAGCTCCGAGGGGGGGGGCGGTGAGCAGTTCTTC
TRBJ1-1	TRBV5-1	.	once	CASSFSGSGTEAFF	TGCGCCAGCAGCTTTTCCGGGTCGGGCACTGAAGCTTTCTTT
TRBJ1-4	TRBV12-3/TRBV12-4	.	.	CASSLRGNEKLFF	TGTGCCAGCAGTTTGAGGGGGAATGAAAAACTGTTTTTT
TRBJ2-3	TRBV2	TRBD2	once	CARTKTSGTSTDTQYF	TGTGCCAGGACAAAGACTAGCGGGACTAGCACAGATACGCAGTATTTT
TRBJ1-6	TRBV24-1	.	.	CATSAPGARDSPLHF	TGTGCCACCAGTGCACCCGGGGCGCGCGATTCACCCCTCCACTTT
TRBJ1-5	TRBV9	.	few	CASSVGPGPQPQHF	TGTGCCAGCAGCGTAGGTCCGGGGCCCCAACCCCAGCATTTT
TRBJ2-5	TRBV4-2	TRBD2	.	CASSQDRGGPGTQYF	TGTGCCAGCAGCCAAGATCGGGGGGGGCCAGGGACCCAGTACTTC
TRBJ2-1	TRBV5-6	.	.	CASSSTLGSNEQFF	TGTGCCAGCAGCTCCACCCTTGGGTCTAATGAGCAGTTCTTC
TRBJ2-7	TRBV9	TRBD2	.	CASSPPVVAGRYEQYF	TGTGCCAGCAGCCCGCCCGTGGTAGCGGGCCGCTACGAGCAGTACTTC
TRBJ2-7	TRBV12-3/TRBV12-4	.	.	CASTLSGSYEQYF	TGTGCCAGCACATTATCGGGCTCCTACGAGCAGTACTTC
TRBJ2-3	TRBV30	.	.	CAWSGVLGDTQYF	TGTGCCTGGAGTGGGGTTCTGGGAGATACGCAGTATTTT
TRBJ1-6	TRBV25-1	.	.	CASMGVNNSPLHF	TGTGCCAGCATGGGGGTCAATAATTCACCCCTCCACTTT
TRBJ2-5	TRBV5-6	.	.	CASSWITGRGQETQYF	TGTGCCAGCAGCTGGATTACAGGGCGCGGGCAAGAGACCCAGTACTTC
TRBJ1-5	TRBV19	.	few	CASSTGPAQHF	TGTGCCAGTAGTACAGGGCCGGCCCAGCATTTT
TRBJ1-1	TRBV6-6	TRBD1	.	CASSLQGVATEAFF	TGTGCCAGCAGTCTGCAGGGGGTGGCCACTGAAGCTTTCTTT
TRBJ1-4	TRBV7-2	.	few	CASSFQSATNEKLFF	TGTGCCAGCAGTTTCCAGTCTGCAACTAATGAAAAACTGTTTTTT
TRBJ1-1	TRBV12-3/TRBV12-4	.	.	CASRLQGSTEAFF	TGTGCCAGCAGACTGCAGGGGAGCACTGAAGCTTTCTTT
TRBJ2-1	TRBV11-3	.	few	CASSLGPTYEQFF	TGTGCCAGCAGCTTAGGTCCAACGTATGAGCAGTTCTTC
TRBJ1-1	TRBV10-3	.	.	CAIRQNTEAFF	TGTGCCATCAGGCAGAACACTGAAGCTTTCTTT
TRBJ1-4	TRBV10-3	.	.	CAISESRGATNEKLFF	TGTGCCATCAGTGAGTCAAGAGGTGCAACTAATGAAAAACTGTTTTTT
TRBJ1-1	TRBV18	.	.	CASSPPAGGDTEAFF	TGTGCCAGCTCACCACCGGCAGGCGGGGACACTGAAGCTTTCTTT
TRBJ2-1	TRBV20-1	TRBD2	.	CSASWSASGTYWGVDEQFF	TGCAGTGCTAGTTGGTCTGCTAGCGGGACTTACTGGGGCGTAGATGAGCAGTTCTTC
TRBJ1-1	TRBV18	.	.	CASSPATEAFF	TGTGCCAGCTCACCAGCCACTGAAGCTTTCTTT